Listed below are T cell receptor beta chains from one sample, sequenced in a study of blood T cells in healthy people across ages. TCRdb called the 5' RACE reads again in MiXCR, with one record for every CDR3 protein. The sample carries over a million distinct CDR3 sequences, roughly two fifths recorded once. The sequencing sample was made of blood. The receptor source for this set is a woman younger than 35 in good health. The conserved cysteine and the conserved F or W are not part of the CDR3 here. The D gene is left open where the match is weak.

cdr3_aa: SVELGGDPYEQY; d_call: NA; v_call: TRBV29-1
cdr3_aa: ASSSRSSVSYNEQF; d_call: NA; v_call: TRBV6-5
cdr3_aa: SLGPGWGMNTEAF; d_call: NA; v_call: TRBV29-1
cdr3_aa: SASRTDLSTDTQY; d_call: NA; v_call: TRBV20-1
cdr3_aa: ASSPTAGLYNEQF; d_call: NA; v_call: TRBV9
cdr3_aa: SVEAPFRAEAF; d_call: NA; v_call: TRBV29-1
cdr3_aa: ASSLWQAIGPTVFH; d_call: NA; v_call: TRBV11-2
cdr3_aa: ATSDLATSTDTQY; d_call: NA; v_call: TRBV24-1
cdr3_aa: ATSKTGSYEQY; d_call: NA; v_call: TRBV15
cdr3_aa: ASNTGGPQPQH; d_call: NA; v_call: TRBV6-2/TRBV6-3
cdr3_aa: ASSLAREGSNQPQH; d_call: NA; v_call: TRBV7-9
cdr3_aa: AISESRERYNEQF; d_call: NA; v_call: TRBV10-3
cdr3_aa: ASSAGGLAGLETQY; d_call: TRBD2; v_call: TRBV2
cdr3_aa: ASSLTVQGLSGYGYT; d_call: NA; v_call: TRBV4-2
cdr3_aa: ASRQTGTEAF; d_call: NA; v_call: TRBV7-9
cdr3_aa: AWSVSVDQPQH; d_call: NA; v_call: TRBV30
cdr3_aa: ASRPAQVVYTEAF; d_call: NA; v_call: TRBV12-3/TRBV12-4
cdr3_aa: ASSLGDRHWNQPQH; d_call: NA; v_call: TRBV7-9
cdr3_aa: ASSLSGGGPNEQF; d_call: TRBD2; v_call: TRBV12-3/TRBV12-4
cdr3_aa: ASSLGGGLAGTSSYNEQF; d_call: TRBD2; v_call: TRBV7-9
cdr3_aa: ASTQGVSTPLH; d_call: NA; v_call: TRBV27
cdr3_aa: SAQTGSSTDTQY; d_call: TRBD1; v_call: TRBV20-1
cdr3_aa: ASSTTGAKNIQY; d_call: NA; v_call: TRBV12-3/TRBV12-4
cdr3_aa: SATAATGGDNSPLH; d_call: NA; v_call: TRBV20-1
cdr3_aa: ASRPAGSDTQY; d_call: NA; v_call: TRBV12-3/TRBV12-4
cdr3_aa: ASSLGRIFGGGQETQY; d_call: TRBD2; v_call: TRBV7-9
cdr3_aa: AGSAGTGNTIY; d_call: NA; v_call: TRBV11-2
cdr3_aa: ASSQNLGTNYGYA; d_call: NA; v_call: TRBV4-1
cdr3_aa: ASSLFHLAFDSQY; d_call: NA; v_call: TRBV7-9
cdr3_aa: ASSTQNTEAF; d_call: NA; v_call: TRBV12-3/TRBV12-4
cdr3_aa: SVRRDRGDQPQH; d_call: TRBD1; v_call: TRBV20-1
cdr3_aa: SAPSTGNTEAF; d_call: NA; v_call: TRBV20-1
cdr3_aa: ASSQGRASNYGYT; d_call: NA; v_call: TRBV3-1
cdr3_aa: ASSKGGVAF; d_call: NA; v_call: TRBV5-1
cdr3_aa: SARRTKRERSYEQF; d_call: TRBD2; v_call: TRBV20-1
cdr3_aa: ASSSRVGEGYT; d_call: NA; v_call: TRBV5-1
cdr3_aa: ASSARGFTETQY; d_call: NA; v_call: TRBV9
cdr3_aa: ASSPPTATYSYNEQF; d_call: NA; v_call: TRBV3-1
cdr3_aa: ASSPKQGYGANVLT; d_call: NA; v_call: TRBV4-3
cdr3_aa: ASSQQGRLANEKLF; d_call: NA; v_call: TRBV6-5
cdr3_aa: ASSLRGEGTDTQY; d_call: NA; v_call: TRBV5-5
cdr3_aa: ASSPPYGAGATVLT; d_call: NA; v_call: TRBV18
cdr3_aa: AIRGEIQETQY; d_call: NA; v_call: TRBV10-3
cdr3_aa: ASRQTGENYGYT; d_call: TRBD1; v_call: TRBV4-1
cdr3_aa: ASSQTVIATNEKLF; d_call: NA; v_call: TRBV6-1
cdr3_aa: ASSLGQPGYGYT; d_call: NA; v_call: TRBV5-1
cdr3_aa: ASSLLPESPIGYT; d_call: NA; v_call: TRBV12-3/TRBV12-4
cdr3_aa: ASPDRADQPQH; d_call: TRBD1; v_call: TRBV6-2/TRBV6-3
cdr3_aa: ATRVSSYNSPLH; d_call: NA; v_call: TRBV11-2
cdr3_aa: ASRFSGGRPDTQY; d_call: TRBD2; v_call: TRBV12-3/TRBV12-4